These T cell receptor beta chains were read from a single sample in a study of blood T cell repertoires in COVID-19. The method was immunoSEQ multiplex PCR; TCRdb's version includes in-frame clones alone and lacks a portion of them. The sample records under 300,000 clones, approximately 83% being singletons. Sequenced sample: peripheral blood. Source of these receptors: a human donor in a cohort sampled during active COVID-19. The CDR3 runs from the conserved cysteine through the conserved F or W. A D gene is named only where the DNA matches it firmly. Only some rows state a clone size, as once, few, many or a class for expanded clones.

TGTGCCACCAGTGAACTAGCGGGAGTGAAAACAGATACGCAGTATTTT	CATSELAGVKTDTQYF	TRBD2	-	TRBJ2-3	TRBV24-1
TGTGCCTGGTCCTCAGGGGCCGAGCAGTACTTC	CAWSSGAEQYF	-	-	TRBJ2-7	TRBV30
TGTGCCAGCAGCTTAGATCGCCCCGGAGCCGTTTTCTATGGCTACACCTTC	CASSLDRPGAVFYGYTF	-	once	TRBJ1-2	TRBV11-2
TGTGCCAGCTCACCCCCCGGACAGGGGTCAGGCGAGCAGTACTTC	CASSPPGQGSGEQYF	TRBD1	-	TRBJ2-7	TRBV18
TGCGCCAGCAGCTCCCGCCTTTTTTTGCCGGCGGGCGAGCAGTACTTC	CASSSRLFLPAGEQYF	-	-	TRBJ2-7	TRBV5-1
TGTGCCAGCGCCTTACGAGGGACAGTATACAATGAGCAGTTCTTC	CASALRGTVYNEQFF	TRBD1	-	TRBJ2-1	TRBV3-1/TRBV3-2
TGTGCCAGCACCTCGACAGATAGCAATCAGCCCCAGCATTTT	CASTSTDSNQPQHF	-	-	TRBJ1-5	TRBV2
TGTGCCATAGGGACAGGGAACACCGGGGAGCTGTTTTTT	CAIGTGNTGELFF	TRBD1	-	TRBJ2-2	TRBV10-3
TGTGCCAGCAGTTCCTGGACAGGGTTCTCTGGAAACACCATATATTTT	CASSSWTGFSGNTIYF	TRBD1	-	TRBJ1-3	TRBV28
TGTGCCAGCAGCTTCCCAGGGGATAATGGCTACACCTTC	CASSFPGDNGYTF	-	once	TRBJ1-2	TRBV7-9
TGTGCCAGCTCACGCAGTATCAATGAGCAGTTCTTC	CASSRSINEQFF	-	-	TRBJ2-1	TRBV18
TGTGCCAGCACCTTACCACCCGGGACAGGGGTTTACGAGCAGTACTTC	CASTLPPGTGVYEQYF	TRBD1	-	TRBJ2-7	TRBV7-2
TGTGCTAGTGGTTCCCGACAGGGGGTATCCTACGAGCAGTACTTC	CASGSRQGVSYEQYF	TRBD1	-	TRBJ2-7	TRBV12-5
TGTGCCAGCAGCTTGGGGCTAGAGCGTGAGCAGTTCTTC	CASSLGLEREQFF	-	-	TRBJ2-1	TRBV11-2
TGTGCCAGCAGCTCAGGGCCCGACGTCGAGCAGTACTTC	CASSSGPDVEQYF	-	once	TRBJ2-7	TRBV7-2
TGTGCCAGTAGTATCAGGACAGGGCCCTACGAGCAGTACTTC	CASSIRTGPYEQYF	TRBD1	-	TRBJ2-7	TRBV19
TGTGCCAGCAGCTTTCGTCGGACTAGCGGGAGGTTCTCCTACGAGCAGTACTTC	CASSFRRTSGRFSYEQYF	TRBD2	-	TRBJ2-7	TRBV7-4
TGTGCCATCAGTGAGTCGGCGACAGTTGGACAGCCCCAGCATTTT	CAISESATVGQPQHF	-	-	TRBJ1-5	TRBV10-3
TGTGCCATCAGAGCGATCACCAAAACTGGAAACACCATATATTTT	CAIRAITKTGNTIYF	-	-	TRBJ1-3	TRBV10-3
TGTGCCAGCAGCCCCACGGGGGATACGCAGTATTTT	CASSPTGDTQYF	-	-	TRBJ2-3	TRBV11-2
TGCAGTGCTAGTAACATCCGGGAACCTGGGAATGAGCAGTTCTTC	CSASNIREPGNEQFF	-	-	TRBJ2-1	TRBV20-1
TGCGCCAGCAGCCTGCAGGGGGTCAATGAAAAACTGTTTTTT	CASSLQGVNEKLFF	TRBD1	many	TRBJ1-4	TRBV5-1
TGCGCCAGCAGCCCGGGCGCTACTAGCGGGAGAGCAGAGACCCAGTACTTC	CASSPGATSGRAETQYF	TRBD2	-	TRBJ2-5	TRBV5-1
TGCGCCAGCAGCAAGAGCCTAGCGGGAGCAGGCGATACGCAGTATTTT	CASSKSLAGAGDTQYF	TRBD2	-	TRBJ2-3	TRBV5-1
TGCGCCAGCAGCTTGGCGGGACAGGGGGTAGCAGATACGCAGTATTTT	CASSLAGQGVADTQYF	TRBD1	-	TRBJ2-3	TRBV5-1
TGCGCCAGCAGCTTGGATGACTTTGGGACTGAAGCTTTCTTT	CASSLDDFGTEAFF	-	-	TRBJ1-1	TRBV5-1
TGTGCCAGTAGTATGAACAGGGGGCAAGAGACCCAGTACTTC	CASSMNRGQETQYF	TRBD1	-	TRBJ2-5	TRBV19
TGTGCCAGCATCCCCCCCAACGGAGCTAACTATGGCTACACCTTC	CASIPPNGANYGYTF	-	once	TRBJ1-2	TRBV5-6
TGTGCCAGCAGTGCCTTCAGGGTGAGCACTGAAGCTTTCTTT	CASSAFRVSTEAFF	-	-	TRBJ1-1	TRBV28
TGCAGCGTTGGCCGCGGGACAGCGGGTTCCTACAATGAGCAGTTCTTC	CSVGRGTAGSYNEQFF	-	-	TRBJ2-1	TRBV29-1
TGTGCCAGCAGCTTAGGTACTGACGAGCAGTACTTC	CASSLGTDEQYF	-	-	TRBJ2-7	TRBV7-9
TGTGCCAGCAGTTTATTTGGCAGGGTGAACTATGGCTACACCTTC	CASSLFGRVNYGYTF	-	once	TRBJ1-2	TRBV28
TGTGCCTCCCAGGAGGATGGCTACACCTTC	CASQEDGYTF	-	once	TRBJ1-2	TRBV30
TGTGCCAGCAGTGAAGCCGGCAGGAGGGGAGAAAAACTGTTTTTT	CASSEAGRRGEKLFF	-	many	TRBJ1-4	TRBV2
TGTGCCAGCAGTTTAGTCAGGAACACTGAAGCTTTCTTT	CASSLVRNTEAFF	-	-	TRBJ1-1	TRBV27
TGTGCCGCGGAGGACTTGCGAAATGAGCAGTTCTTC	CAAEDLRNEQFF	-	-	TRBJ2-1	TRBV28
TGTGCCAGCACTATTAGGAACACCCGCCTGCGGTATGGCTACACCTTC	CASTIRNTRLRYGYTF	-	-	TRBJ1-2	TRBV5-4
TGTGCCAGCAGCTGGGGACAGGGGTACATTGGTTCAAGCCCCGAGCAGTACTTC	CASSWGQGYIGSSPEQYF	TRBD1	-	TRBJ2-7	TRBV5-6
TGCAGCGTTGGGGCTACAGGGGGCGGCTCTGAAGATTTCTTT	CSVGATGGGSEDFF	TRBD1	-	TRBJ1-1	TRBV29-1
TGCGCCAGCAGCCTGTCTACCTACCAGCCCCAGCATTTT	CASSLSTYQPQHF	-	few	TRBJ1-5	TRBV4-1
TGTGCCACCAGTGCCAACGGCGGGGTTCCTGAAGCTTTCTTT	CATSANGGVPEAFF	-	-	TRBJ1-1	TRBV24-1
TGCAGCGTCGTACAGGGAGACACTGAAGCTTTCTTT	CSVVQGDTEAFF	-	-	TRBJ1-1	TRBV29-1
TGTGCCAGCAGCCAGGCTAGCGGGAGTCAAGAGACCCAGTACTTC	CASSQASGSQETQYF	TRBD2	-	TRBJ2-5	TRBV3-1/TRBV3-2
TGTGCCAGCAGGGCAGGCCTCTCATCGGGCTACACCTTC	CASRAGLSSGYTF	-	few	TRBJ1-2	TRBV27
TGTGCCAGCAGCACCCCTGGGGGGGGCTACACTGAAGCTTTCTTT	CASSTPGGGYTEAFF	-	few	TRBJ1-1	TRBV11-2
TGTGCCAGCAGCCGACAGGGGCTCGGAGTAACAAGCACCGGGGAGCTGTTTTTT	CASSRQGLGVTSTGELFF	TRBD1	-	TRBJ2-2	TRBV6-6
TGTGCCAGCAGCGTGCCGACAGGGGGCCAGCGGGGCTACACCTTC	CASSVPTGGQRGYTF	TRBD1	-	TRBJ1-2	TRBV3-1/TRBV3-2
TGTGCCAGCAGGGGACAAGCCTACGAGCAGTACTTC	CASRGQAYEQYF	-	-	TRBJ2-7	TRBV2
TGCGCCAGCAGACAAGGACTAGCGGGAGAGTCTGAGCAGTTCTTC	CASRQGLAGESEQFF	TRBD2	-	TRBJ2-1	TRBV5-1
TGTGCCAGCAGCGAACAGGGTATTAATGAAAAACTGTTTTTT	CASSEQGINEKLFF	-	-	TRBJ1-4	TRBV2
TGTGCCAGCAGCTTACTGATACAGGGGAATTCACCCCTCCACTTT	CASSLLIQGNSPLHF	TRBD1	-	TRBJ1-6	TRBV5-5
TGTGCCAGCAGGGCGGGACTAGTATATGAGCAGTTCTTC	CASRAGLVYEQFF	TRBD2	-	TRBJ2-1	TRBV2
TGTGCCAGCAGCTTAATCGCGGGACAGACAAATGAGCAGTTCTTC	CASSLIAGQTNEQFF	-	-	TRBJ2-1	TRBV7-2
TGTGCCAGCAGTTTAAGGTGGAGGGATCAGCCCCAGCATTTT	CASSLRWRDQPQHF	-	-	TRBJ1-5	TRBV27